The rows below give T cell receptor beta chains drawn from one sample of a study of human T cells and chemical hapten exposure. TCRdb processed the RACE reads anew with MiXCR; each CDR3 protein has one entry. The sample lists more than 85,000 distinct CDR3 sequences, roughly 9% seen once, with more than 3% in the top ten. This specimen was whole blood, taken in connection with sensitization to the hapten diphenylcyclopropenone (DPC). These receptors were obtained from a woman aged 40 to 55 with alopecia areata. Some clones in this sample may be carry-over from other donors' samples. CDR3s leave out the opening cysteine and the closing phenylalanine or tryptophan.

v_gene: TRBV7-6
CDR3aa: ASSLALGQGNLPSNQPQH

v_gene: TRBV27
CDR3aa: ASSPDRDRVEEQY

v_gene: TRBV9
CDR3aa: ASSVADPEAF

v_gene: TRBV7-2
CDR3aa: ASSSDTFSSYNSPLH

v_gene: TRBV6-2/TRBV6-3
CDR3aa: ASREKDENYGYT

v_gene: TRBV21-1
CDR3aa: ASSTRQSSYEQY

v_gene: TRBV7-6
CDR3aa: ASSQEGYNEQF

v_gene: TRBV7-2
CDR3aa: ASSQSGGALNEQF

v_gene: TRBV6-5
CDR3aa: ASSYWVASQSEQY

v_gene: TRBV19
CDR3aa: ASSIDPRGQGAVNTEAF

v_gene: TRBV14
CDR3aa: ASSHDGRVQY

v_gene: TRBV11-2
CDR3aa: ASSLERGQSYEQY

v_gene: TRBV6-6
CDR3aa: ASSYPSGGAGELF

v_gene: TRBV11-2
CDR3aa: ASSLGGDKPQH

v_gene: TRBV10-3
CDR3aa: AIRDRDFTEAF

v_gene: TRBV4-1
CDR3aa: ASSQGTSGGDTQY

v_gene: TRBV9
CDR3aa: ASSPGQSNSPLH